These 9 T cell receptor beta chains came from one sample sequenced in a study of blood T cell repertoires in COVID-19. Sequencing was performed with immunoSEQ multiplex PCR; in TCRdb, only in-frame clones are kept and a portion is missing. The sample lists about 94,000 clones; 75% to 85% were seen once. The sequencing input was peripheral blood. The receptor source for this set is a human donor in a cohort sampled during active COVID-19.

This rearrangement joins TRBV5-4 to TRBJ1-6, with 8 bases fitting TRBD1. The CDR3 consists of 14 residues. From germline, CDR1 is SGHNT and CDR2 YYREEE (reference sequence). V lost 4 bases, J lost 7 bases, and 4 bases stayed unmatched. CDR3 coding DNA: TGTGCCAGCAGCCTCGACAGGGGAAATTCACCCCTCCACTTT. Its protein product is CASSLDRGNSPLHF.

The chain links TRBV27 to TRBJ2-5; a possible D gene is TRBD1 (6 bases). This CDR3 region has 15 residues. Germline V lookup: CDR1 MNHEY, CDR2 SMNVEV (reference sequence). V lost 3 bases and J lost 0, with 11 bases in between. The CDR3 nucleotides are TGTGCCAGCAGTTTCGCAGGGGCGTACCAAGAGACCCAGTACTTC. Translated, it gives CASSFAGAYQETQYF.

CDR3: CASSAGLADTGELFF. CDR3 in DNA: TGTGCCAGCAGCGCCGGACTAGCGGACACCGGGGAGCTGTTTTTT. V and J are TRBV9 and TRBJ2-2, with 10 bases aligning to TRBD2. Germline values: CDR1 SGDLS, CDR2 YYNGEE. V lost 3 bases to trimming and J lost 3 bases; unmatched junction nucleotides: 2. The CDR3 extends over 15 amino acids. Full variable domain (missing parts from reference TRBV9 and TRBJ2-2): DSGVTQTPKHLITATGQRVTLRCSPRSGDLSVYWYQQSLDQGLQFLIQYYNGEERAKGNILERFSAQQFPDLHSELNLSSLELGDSALYFCASSAGLADTGELFFGEGSRLTVL.

This CDR3 is CASSERQGRDTEAFF. CDR3 bases: TGCGCCAGCAGTGAGAGACAGGGTAGGGACACTGAAGCTTTCTTT. The chain employs TRBV10-1 and TRBJ1-1; TRBD1 matches 7 bases. Germline CDR1 reads WNHNN; CDR2 reads SYGVQD (reference sequence). The CDR3 consists of 15 residues. The trim removed 2 bases at V and 3 bases at J, leaving 6 bases unmatched.

The rearrangement links TRBV5-1 to TRBJ2-7; TRBD1 aligns across 7 bases. Germline V lookup: CDR1 SGHRS, CDR2 YFSETQ. The CDR3 consists of 16 residues. V lost 2 bases, J lost 0 bases, and 8 bases stayed unmatched. The CDR3 protein is CASSLATGTVSYEQYF. The DNA of the CDR3 is TGCGCCAGCAGCTTAGCGACCGGGACAGTCTCCTACGAGCAGTACTTC.

In its sample, this clone was seen a few times. The rearrangement joins TRBV7-2 to TRBJ2-7; D is ambiguous. Trimming pared 3 bases from V and 4 bases from J, leaving 10 bases between. Germline CDR1 is SGHTA and CDR2 is FQGNSA. This CDR3 has 13 residues. For the CDR3, the DNA is TGTGCCAGCAGCTTCTTCATCGGGTACGAGCAGTACTTC. Its translation: CASSFFIGYEQYF.

This chain links TRBV27 with TRBJ2-7; D gene unclear. The V gene's germline CDR1 is MNHEY and CDR2 SMNVEV (reference sequence). The CDR3 covers 14 residues. Between the trimmed V and J ends, which lost 7 bases and 0 bases, there was a span of 13 bases. The DNA of the CDR3 is TGTGCCAGCACGCCGACCTACAGCTCCTACGAGCAGTACTTC. It specifies CASTPTYSSYEQYF.

This chain connects TRBV2 to TRBJ1-2, with a possible D match to TRBD1 (6 bases). V was clipped by 6 bases and J by 5 bases, with 19 bases between them. Looked up from germline, CDR1 is SNHLY and CDR2 is FYNNEI. This CDR3 has 15 residues. CDR3 in DNA: TGTGCCAGCAGGGGGGGGGCCTCTTACTTATATGGCTACACCTTC. Encoded protein: CASRGGASYLYGYTF. The full variable domain, with the rest looked up from reference TRBV2 and TRBJ1-2, is EPEVTQTPSHQVTQMGQEVILRCVPISNHLYFYWYRQILGQKVEFLVSFYNNEISEKSEIFDDQFSVERPDGSNFTLKIRSTKLEDSAMYFCASRGGASYLYGYTFGSGTRLTVV.

In this sample, this clone turned up once. This chain joins TRBV28 and TRBJ2-7; 10 nucleotides align to TRBD1. CDR1 is MDHEN and CDR2 is SYDVKM in the germline V gene. This CDR3 is built from 15 residues. J was trimmed by 5 bases and V by 5 bases; bases with no gene match: 9. The CDR3 sequence is CASSPGQGGRNEQYF. CDR3 in DNA: TGTGCCAGCAGTCCCGGACAGGGGGGGAGAAACGAGCAGTACTTC.